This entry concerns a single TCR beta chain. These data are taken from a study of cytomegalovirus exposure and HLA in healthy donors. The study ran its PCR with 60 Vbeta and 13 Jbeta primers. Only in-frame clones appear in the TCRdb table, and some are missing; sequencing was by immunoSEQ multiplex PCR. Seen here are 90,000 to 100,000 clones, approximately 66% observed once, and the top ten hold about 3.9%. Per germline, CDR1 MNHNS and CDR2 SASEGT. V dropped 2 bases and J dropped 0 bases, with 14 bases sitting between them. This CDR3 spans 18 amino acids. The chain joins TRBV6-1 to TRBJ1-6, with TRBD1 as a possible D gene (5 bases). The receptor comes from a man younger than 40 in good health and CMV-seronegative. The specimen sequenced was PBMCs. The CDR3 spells CASSERAGGSSYNSPLHF. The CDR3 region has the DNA TGTGCCAGCAGTGAACGGGCGGGGGGGAGCTCCTATAATTCACCCCTCCACTTT.